These 24 T cell receptor beta chains share one sample of origin, sequenced in a study of T cells in Graves' hyperthyroidism and ophthalmopathy. Authors of the study amplified TCR beta CDR3 regions from RNA transcripts. First-round RT-PCR of the TCR CDR3 relied on the HTBI primer set. TCRdb ran MiXCR on the multiplex PCR reads and lists one entry per CDR3 protein. The sample gives fewer than 900,000 distinct CDR3 sequences, about 15% of which show up once; under 8.5% is in the top ten. Sequencing was performed on blood. Every receptor here comes from a man between 18 and 35 years old with Graves' hyperthyroidism.

This clonotype was observed many times. The chain carries TRBV7-2 and TRBJ2-7; D assignment may be TRBD1 or TRBD2 (6 bases each). The CDR3 has 14 residues. Germline V gives CDR1 SGHTA, CDR2 FQGNSA. Trimming pared 1 base from V and 3 bases from J, leaving 10 bases between. CDR3 bases: TGTGCCAGCAGCTTAGGGGGGGCGGTCTACGAGCAGTACTTC. Translation gives CASSLGGAVYEQYF.

This clonotype appeared a few times. At one boundary the junction diverges from the germline segment, which might be a read error. The chain combines TRBV12-3 or TRBV12-4 with TRBJ2-5, with D possibly TRBD2 on 5 matching bases. CDR3 length: 13 residues. The CDR3 spells CVSTTGYQETQYF. CDR3 sequence (DNA): TGTGTCAGCACCACGGGGTACCAAGAGACCCAGTACTTC.

This clonotype has just a few counts. The rearrangement uses TRBV12-3 or TRBV12-4 and TRBJ2-2; 7 bases are shared with TRBD1. The CDR3 is 15 residues long. V gave up 7 bases and J gave up 5 bases; unmatched junction bases: 10. Here the CDR3 DNA reads TGTGCCAGCACCATACAGGGGTCCCGTACCGGGGAGCTGTTTTTT. It specifies CASTIQGSRTGELFF.

This clonotype was found a few times. The chain employs TRBV20-1 and TRBJ2-1, with D perhaps matching TRBD2 (5 bases). Germline-derived CDR1 and CDR2 are DFQATT and SNEGSKA (reference sequence). Deletions cut 2 bases from V and 4 bases from J, with 12 bases between. This CDR3 is built from 14 residues. Written as DNA, the CDR3 is TGCAGTGCTAGATCGCGACTAAGATACAATGAGCAGTTCTTC. Encoded protein: CSARSRLRYNEQFF.

There are a few counts of this clonotype. V usage is TRBV29-1 and J usage is TRBJ1-1, with D perhaps TRBD1 (6 bases). Trimming pared 6 bases from V and 0 bases from J, leaving 17 bases between. The germline V gene encodes CDR1 SQVTM and CDR2 ANQGSEA. The CDR3 is made up of 15 amino acids. This CDR3 is CSVKGGWAMNTEAFF. The DNA of the CDR3 is TGCAGCGTGAAGGGGGGATGGGCCATGAACACTGAAGCTTTCTTT.

This clonotype was found many times. This chain joins TRBV24-1 and TRBJ2-1, with D possibly TRBD1 on 5 matching bases. Trimming left V 0 bases short and J 6 bases short, with 8 bases between. CDR3 size: 14 residues. The germline V gene has CDR1 KGHDR and CDR2 SFDVKD. The CDR3 protein is CATSDLRQGNEQFF. In nucleotides, the CDR3 is TGTGCCACCAGTGATTTGAGGCAGGGCAATGAGCAGTTCTTC.

The table lists this clonotype with a few counts. This sequence joins TRBV9 and TRBJ2-1, with 7 bases fitting TRBD2. From germline, CDR1 is SGDLS and CDR2 YYNGEE. The J segment lost 0 bases and the V segment lost 0 bases, leaving 3 bases of the junction unmatched. CDR3 length: 16 amino acids. In nucleotides, the CDR3 is TGTGCCAGCAGCGTAGAGGGAGGGAGCTCCTACAATGAGCAGTTCTTC. Residues: CASSVEGGSSYNEQFF.

This clonotype was seen more than once but under ten times. The rearrangement links TRBV9 to TRBJ1-6; tentatively, D is TRBD1 (5 bases). CDR3 length: 15 amino acids. Germline values: CDR1 SGDLS, CDR2 YYNGEE. Trimming cost V 0 bases and J 5 bases, with 9 bases left between them. DNA of the CDR3: TGTGCCAGCAGCGTAGGGGACGAAGATAATTCACCCCTCCACTTT. It specifies CASSVGDEDNSPLHF.

This clonotype was recorded only once. V and J are TRBV4-1 and TRBJ1-3, with TRBD1 identical over 7 bases. CDR1 is MGHRA and CDR2 is YSYEKL in the germline V gene. CDR3 length: 15 residues. V was pared by 3 bases and J by 4 bases, with 6 bases of the junction left unmatched. The CDR3 is CASSQQTGLGNTIYF. CDR3 nucleotide sequence: TGCGCCAGCAGCCAGCAGACAGGGCTCGGAAACACCATATATTTT.

This clonotype was seen only a few times. This chain joins TRBV28 and TRBJ1-1; D gene unclear. The CDR3 sequence is 13 residues long. V was pared by 5 bases and J by 7 bases, with 14 bases between. Per germline, CDR1 MDHEN and CDR2 SYDVKM. The CDR3 region is CASSPRPRGEAFF. For the CDR3, the DNA is TGTGCCAGCAGTCCGCGCCCCCGCGGTGAAGCTTTCTTT.

The chain joins TRBV10-3 to TRBJ2-7; 9 bases agree with TRBD1. With V trimmed by 0 bases and J by 5 bases, 5 bases remained unmatched. The CDR3 runs 15 residues. CDR1 ENHRY and CDR2 SYGVKD come from the germline V gene. The CDR3 loop is CAISESGGTGHEQYF. The CDR3 DNA follows: TGTGCCATCAGTGAGTCGGGGGGGACAGGGCACGAGCAGTACTTC.

This clonotype has a handful of counts. The CDR3 loop reads CSARDGINTGELFF. In DNA, the CDR3 is TGCAGTGCTAGGGACGGAATTAACACCGGGGAGCTGTTTTTT. V gene TRBV20-1 combines with J gene TRBJ2-2, with no clear D. This CDR3 has 14 residues. Trimming cost V 3 bases and J 2 bases, with 10 bases left between them. Germline assignment: CDR1 DFQATT and CDR2 SNEGSKA (reference sequence).

This clonotype was observed many times. The chain uses TRBV28 and TRBJ2-1; perhaps TRBD1 as D (6 bases). Trimming removed 6 bases at V and 6 bases at J, with 18 bases between. The CDR3 loop spans 15 amino acids. Per germline, CDR1 MDHEN and CDR2 SYDVKM. The CDR3: CASRDSGATSNEQFF. CDR3 nucleotides: TGTGCCAGCAGGGACAGCGGCGCAACAAGCAATGAGCAGTTCTTC.

This clonotype turned up a few times. V gene TRBV7-2 combines with J gene TRBJ2-1, with D possibly TRBD1 on 6 matching bases. In germline, CDR1 is SGHTA, CDR2 FQGNSA. There are 15 residues in the CDR3. Trimming shortened V by 5 bases and J by 7 bases, and 18 bases separated the two germline ends. The CDR3 loop reads CASSRDISRGNEQFF. CDR3 bases: TGTGCCAGCAGCCGGGACATCTCCAGAGGGAATGAGCAGTTCTTC.

This clonotype was seen a handful of times. The chain combines TRBV12-3 or TRBV12-4 with TRBJ2-2; D tentatively reads TRBD1 or TRBD2 (5 bases each). Trimming pared 6 bases from V and 6 bases from J, leaving 14 bases between. CDR3 length equals 14 residues. The CDR3, as DNA: TGTGCCAGCAGGGGGGACCGGTGGGCCGGGGAGCTGTTTTTT. It is translated as CASRGDRWAGELFF.

The chain couples TRBV20-1 to TRBJ1-1; D is unresolved. Looked up from germline, CDR1 is DFQATT and CDR2 is SNEGSKA (reference sequence). Trimming removed 0 bases at V and 5 bases at J, with 19 bases between. The CDR3 covers 16 residues. As DNA, the CDR3 is TGCAGTGCTAGAGAGGCCCCGGCGTGGGTGAGGACTGAAGCTTTCTTT. Its translation is CSAREAPAWVRTEAFF.

This clonotype was observed a few times. The chain uses TRBV27 and TRBJ1-1; D is ambiguous. The germline V gene has CDR1 MNHEY and CDR2 SMNVEV (reference sequence). The CDR3 extends over 16 amino acids. V lost 0 bases, J lost 1 base, and 12 bases lay in between. CDR3 nucleotide sequence: TGTGCCAGCAGTTTATCGATACCAGAATCGAACACTGAAGCTTTCTTT. Encoded protein: CASSLSIPESNTEAFF.

The CDR3 DNA follows: TGTGCCACCAGCAGAGAACCGCGCGGGGAGCAGTATTTT. This encodes CATSREPRGEQYF. V is TRBV15 and J is TRBJ2-3; tentatively, D is TRBD2 (6 bases). The CDR3 covers 13 residues. The germline gives CDR1 LNHNV, CDR2 YYDKDF (reference sequence). Trimming removed 0 bases at V and 11 bases at J, with 12 bases between.

V usage is TRBV24-1 and J usage is TRBJ2-3; a possible D gene is TRBD1 (6 bases). Trimming cost V 12 bases and J 2 bases, with 20 bases left between them. The germline gives CDR1 KGHDR, CDR2 SFDVKD. The CDR3 is 15 amino acids. The CDR3 loop reads CACPSVWDTTDTQYF. For the CDR3, the DNA is TGTGCCTGCCCCTCCGTCTGGGACACCACAGATACGCAGTATTTT.

A word on this clonotype: A single base separates this from a much larger clone, so it may be a read error. Here the CDR3 reads CATRGMNTEAFF. CDR3 DNA sequence: TGTGCCACCAGGGGGATGAACACTGAAGCTTTCTTT. The rearrangement links TRBV15 to TRBJ1-1; no firm D call. This CDR3 has 12 amino acids. V shed 6 bases and J shed 0 bases, with 5 bases lying between them. Germline lookup yields CDR1 LNHNV and CDR2 YYDKDF (reference sequence).

This rearrangement joins TRBV6-2 or TRBV6-3 to TRBJ2-1; 7 bases align to TRBD2. This CDR3 has 14 residues. Germline CDR1 and CDR2: MNHEY and SVGEGT. V was clipped by 8 bases and J by 6 bases; unmatched bases: 10. The CDR3 reads CASGAGALSNEQFF. In nucleotides, the CDR3 is TGTGCCAGCGGGGCGGGAGCTCTTTCCAATGAGCAGTTCTTC.

This clonotype was detected ten times or more. This chain uses TRBV18 with TRBJ1-1; D is unresolved. Germline CDR1 KGHSH, CDR2 LQKENI. The CDR3 has 15 amino acids. Trimming took 0 bases from V and 4 from J, leaving 12 bases between them. CDR3 loop: CASSPPQAVFTEAFF. For the CDR3, the DNA is TGTGCCAGCTCACCACCGCAGGCCGTATTCACTGAAGCTTTCTTT.

A few counts support this clonotype. The V and J genes are TRBV28 and TRBJ1-1; the D gene is possibly TRBD1 (6 bases). Germline V gene data show CDR1 as MDHEN and CDR2 as SYDVKM. The CDR3 runs 14 residues. V was pared by 5 bases and J by 5 bases, with 15 bases between. The CDR3 here is CASSPTGMGTEAFF. CDR3 in DNA: TGTGCCAGCAGTCCCACAGGGATGGGGACTGAAGCTTTCTTT.

This clonotype has ten or more counts. This chain uses TRBV29-1 with TRBJ1-1; TRBD1 aligns across 8 bases. With 3 bases clipped from V and 3 bases from J, the junction kept 0 bases outside the gene matches. Germline V lookup: CDR1 SQVTM, CDR2 ANQGSEA. The CDR3 has 12 residues. The CDR3, as DNA: TGCAGCGTTGAGGACAGGGACACTGAAGCTTTCTTT. Residues: CSVEDRDTEAFF.